This T cell receptor beta chain was captured in a study of early T cells in non-severe SARS-CoV-2 infection. This clonotype has ten or more counts. Its antigen remains unidentified. Study-level findings and limits: VDJdb matches were skewed toward anti-spike CD8 T cell responses.

TCRdb called the 5' RACE reads again in MiXCR, with one record for every CDR3 protein. This sample has about 48,000 distinct CDR3 sequences, with over 10% found just once. CDR1 is MGHRA, CDR2 YSYEKL, per germline. The V gene lost 2 bases and the J gene lost 3 bases, with 16 bases spanning the gap. This CDR3 contains 16 residues. This receptor was identified in an adult who was a healthcare worker with PCR-confirmed SARS-CoV-2 infection or an uninfected control (not recorded which). This rearrangement joins TRBV4-1 to TRBJ1-2, with D maybe TRBD1 (6 bases). Sequenced sample: whole blood. The CDR3 loop reads CASSQQGKGEHYGYTF. DNA of the CDR3: TGCGCCAGCAGCCAACAAGGGAAGGGGGAACACTATGGCTACACCTTC.